Shown below are 29 T cell receptor beta chains from a single sample sequenced in a study of T cell responses to AZD1222 COVID-19 vaccine. Profiled with immunoSEQ multiplex PCR; TCRdb holds only in-frame clones, not every one. The table lists some 120,000 clones, approximately 88% of them singletons, with 4.5% to 6% in the top ten. Sequenced here: peripheral blood, sampled on day 0 of AZD1222 vaccination. These receptors all stem from an adult in good health.

The chain employs TRBV5-4 and TRBJ2-7; 10 positions agree with TRBD1. Germline V gene lookup returns CDR1 SGHNT and CDR2 YYREEE (reference sequence). V shed 1 base, J shed 3 bases, and the junction held 7 bases outside the gene matches. This CDR3 region has 16 residues. The CDR3 nucleotides read TGTGCCAGCAGCTTGAAACAGGGACAGGGGTTCTACGAGCAGTACTTC. This encodes CASSLKQGQGFYEQYF. Combining the CDR3 with reference TRBV5-4 and TRBJ2-7 gives the whole variable domain ETGVTQSPTHLIKTRGQQVTLRCSSQSGHNTVSWYQQALGQGPQFIFQYYREEENGRGNFPPRFSGLQFPNYSSELNVNALELDDSALYLCASSLKQGQGFYEQYFGPGTRLTVT.

This chain links TRBV7-9 with TRBJ1-5; D is uncertain. The ends were cut back, 5 bases at V and 2 bases at J, with 4 bases in the middle. The CDR3 sequence is 12 residues long. Per germline, CDR1 SEHNR and CDR2 FQNEAQ (reference sequence). For the CDR3, the DNA is TGTGCCAGCAGCAGGGGCAATCAGCCCCAGCATTTT. It translates to CASSRGNQPQHF.

The chain links TRBV5-4 to TRBJ1-1, with no clear D. Germline V gene lookup returns CDR1 SGHNT and CDR2 YYREEE (reference sequence). The V and J ends lost 2 bases and 1 base respectively, with 9 bases between them. The CDR3 has 14 amino acids. CDR3 loop: CASSLSRENTEAFF. CDR3 nucleotide sequence: TGTGCCAGCAGCTTATCAAGGGAGAACACTGAAGCTTTCTTT.

The chain joins TRBV3-1 (or the pseudogene TRBV3-2) to TRBJ1-1, with a tentative D call TRBD1 (6 bases). Germline-derived CDR1 and CDR2 are LGHDT and YNNKEL (reference sequence). The CDR3 consists of 18 residues. Trimming took off 0 bases at V and 1 base at J, with 18 bases between the two ends. The CDR3 spells CASSQDPNPKTGNTEAFF. CDR3 coding DNA: TGTGCCAGCAGCCAAGATCCGAACCCCAAGACAGGGAACACTGAAGCTTTCTTT.

The chain joins TRBV5-1 to TRBJ2-1, with D unresolved. This CDR3 spans 15 amino acids. The germline V gene has CDR1 SGHRS and CDR2 YFSETQ. V was cut by 0 bases and J by 9 bases, with 16 bases left in between. The CDR3 protein is CASSLGPDPLSEQFF. DNA of the CDR3: TGCGCCAGCAGCTTGGGGCCTGACCCCCTCTCTGAGCAGTTCTTC.

This rearrangement joins TRBV5-1 to TRBJ1-1; D not resolved. Germline CDR1 is SGHRS and CDR2 is YFSETQ. The V gene lost 6 bases and the J gene lost 0 bases, with 15 bases spanning the gap. The CDR3 runs 15 residues. The CDR3 reads CASTTFEGMNTEAFF. CDR3 DNA sequence: TGCGCCAGCACCACATTCGAGGGCATGAACACTGAAGCTTTCTTT.

This chain links TRBV19 with TRBJ1-1, with D possibly matching TRBD1 (6 bases). The germline V and J ends were trimmed by 3 bases and 4 bases, with 9 bases remaining between them. The CDR3 loop spans 13 amino acids. The germline CDR1 and CDR2 sequences are LNHDA and SQIVND (reference sequence). The CDR3 reads CASSILGGTEAFF. Written as DNA, the CDR3 is TGTGCCAGTAGTATTTTAGGGGGCACTGAAGCTTTCTTT.

The rearrangement joins TRBV5-4 to TRBJ2-3; D uncertain. From germline, CDR1 is SGHNT and CDR2 YYREEE (reference sequence). V lost 0 bases and J 1 base, leaving 6 bases between the germline ends. CDR3 length: 14 amino acids. The CDR3 DNA reads TGTGCCAGCAGCTTGGCTCAGGGCACAGATACGCAGTATTTT. This translates into CASSLAQGTDTQYF.

The chain couples TRBV19 to TRBJ1-1; 7 positions agree with TRBD1. J lost 4 bases, V lost 9 bases, and 5 bases had no gene match. The CDR3 totals 12 residues. CDR1 and CDR2 from the germline V gene are LNHDA and SQIVND (reference sequence). CDR3 residues: CASKQGSTEAFF. CDR3 bases: TGTGCCAGCAAACAGGGGAGCACTGAAGCTTTCTTT.

This clone was recorded a few times. The chain joins TRBV6-5 to TRBJ1-3; D is ambiguous. V was pared by 6 bases and J by 2 bases, with 11 bases between. Germline lookup yields CDR1 MNHEY and CDR2 SVGAGI. The CDR3 runs 14 residues. The CDR3 here is CASRLSSPGNTIYF. The CDR3, as DNA: TGTGCCAGCAGGCTCAGTTCCCCTGGAAACACCATATATTTT.

The chain uses TRBV3-1 (or the pseudogene TRBV3-2) and TRBJ1-4; possible D gene TRBD1, 5 bases. The V end lost 5 bases, the J end lost 5 bases, and 15 bases lay between the germline ends. Germline assignment: CDR1 LGHDT and CDR2 YNNKEL (reference sequence). This CDR3 has 15 amino acids. The CDR3 DNA is TGTGCCAGCAGCACTCAGGGACTAGGGAATGAAAAACTGTTTTTT. This codes for CASSTQGLGNEKLFF.

This clone was observed a few times. The V and J genes are TRBV5-1 and TRBJ1-6; 8 nucleotides match TRBD1. Trimming at V came to 3 bases and at J to 7 bases, leaving 6 bases not matched to a gene. The CDR3 is 15 amino acids. The germline CDR1 and CDR2 sequences are SGHRS and YFSETQ. The CDR3 reads CASSSGGAGNSPLHF. In DNA form, the CDR3 reads TGCGCCAGCAGCTCAGGGGGCGCGGGAAATTCACCCCTCCACTTT.

The chain carries TRBV27 and TRBJ1-4; no clear D. The ends were cut back, 0 bases at V and 5 bases at J, with 10 bases in the middle. Germline CDR1 MNHEY, CDR2 SMNVEV (reference sequence). The CDR3 loop spans 15 amino acids. The CDR3 sequence: CASSLSWQRNEKLFF. CDR3 DNA sequence: TGTGCCAGCAGTTTATCGTGGCAGAGAAATGAAAAACTGTTTTTT.

The chain carries TRBV6-5 and TRBJ1-5; 8 bases are a match to TRBD1. V shed 0 bases, J shed 7 bases, and the junction held 5 bases outside the gene matches. The CDR3 runs to 15 residues. Looked up from germline, CDR1 is MNHEY and CDR2 is SVGAGI. The CDR3 sequence: CASSYSRTGLQPQHF. The CDR3 DNA follows: TGTGCCAGCAGTTACTCCCGGACAGGGCTGCAGCCCCAGCATTTT.

The rearrangement joins TRBV5-1 to TRBJ1-5; D is uncertain. The CDR3 contains 15 residues. V was cut by 4 bases and J by 5 bases, with 16 bases left in between. Germline CDR1 reads SGHRS; CDR2 reads YFSETQ. The CDR3 DNA reads TGCGCCAGCAGCGAGGACGGGCCCGGGCATCAGCCCCAGCATTTT. This sequence encodes CASSEDGPGHQPQHF.

This chain links TRBV15 with TRBJ1-1; a possible D gene is TRBD1 (5 bases). The CDR3 totals 16 residues. V lost 0 bases and J 5 bases, leaving 16 bases between the germline ends. In germline, CDR1 is LNHNV, CDR2 YYDKDF (reference sequence). CDR3 nucleotide sequence: TGTGCCACCAGCAGAGATACGTTCGGTGGGGGAACTGAAGCTTTCTTT. Residues: CATSRDTFGGGTEAFF.

J is TRBJ1-5 and V is TRBV6-5; tentative D call: TRBD1 (5 bases). Germline CDR1 reads MNHEY; CDR2 reads SVGAGI. V lost 7 bases and J lost 2, with 15 bases in between. CDR3 length equals 15 residues. CDR3 protein: CASTPLGGGNQPQHF. As DNA, the CDR3 is TGTGCCAGCACCCCTCTCGGAGGGGGCAATCAGCCCCAGCATTTT.

This chain joins TRBV18 and TRBJ1-6; D may be TRBD1 (5 bases). Trimming took off 6 bases at V and 5 bases at J, with 11 bases between the two ends. The length of the CDR3 is 14 residues. Looked up from germline, CDR1 is KGHSH and CDR2 is LQKENI. CDR3 nucleotide sequence: TGTGCCAGCTCCCAGGGAGTAGATAATTCACCCCTCCACTTT. It is translated as CASSQGVDNSPLHF.

The genes are TRBV19 and TRBJ2-1, with a tentative D call TRBD2 (6 bases). CDR3 length: 13 amino acids. The germline V and J ends were trimmed by 5 bases and 7 bases, with 12 bases remaining between them. Germline assignment: CDR1 LNHDA and CDR2 SQIVND (reference sequence). The CDR3 region has the DNA TGTGCCAGTAGTCCGAGCGGGTTAAATGAGCAGTTCTTC. Protein sequence: CASSPSGLNEQFF.

The rearrangement uses TRBV21-1 and TRBJ2-4; the D segment call TRBD1 is taken from the table without a DNA check. TRBV21-1 counts as a pseudogene. The CDR3 has 14 residues. CDR3 region: CASEQVLAKNIQYF. DNA for the CDR3: TGTGCCAGCGAACAAGTGCTAGCCAAAAACATTCAGTACTTC.

The chain is built from TRBV28 and TRBJ1-1, with a tentative D call TRBD1 (5 bases). This CDR3 is built from 11 residues. Germline V CDR1 and CDR2: MDHEN, SYDVKM. V lost 6 bases and J 8 bases, leaving 10 bases between the germline ends. CDR3 nucleotide sequence: TGTGCCAGCAGGGATAACAGGGAAGCTTTCTTT. Translated: CASRDNREAFF.

This chain uses TRBV6-2 or TRBV6-3 with TRBJ1-5, with D possibly matching TRBD1 (6 bases). Germline assignment: CDR1 MNHEY and CDR2 SVGEGT. The ends were cut back, 4 bases at V and 4 bases at J, with 11 bases in the middle. The CDR3 is 14 amino acids. CDR3: CASSSQGRNQPQHF. CDR3 nucleotides: TGTGCCAGCAGTTCCCAGGGGAGGAATCAGCCCCAGCATTTT.

The rearrangement links TRBV4-3 to TRBJ1-6; 7 bases are shared with TRBD1. From germline, CDR1 is LGHNA and CDR2 YSLEER. The CDR3 covers 16 residues. J was trimmed by 8 bases and V by 4 bases; bases with no gene match: 11. CDR3 in amino acids: CASSLSGTDRHSPLHF. The CDR3 nucleotides read TGCGCCAGCAGCCTTAGCGGGACAGATCGCCATTCACCCCTCCACTTT.

There are a few counts of this clone. The rearrangement joins TRBV19 to TRBJ1-6; possibly TRBD1 for D (6 bases). CDR1 is LNHDA, CDR2 SQIVND, per germline (reference sequence). The CDR3 runs to 15 residues. The V and J ends lost 5 bases and 9 bases respectively, with 17 bases between them. In DNA form, the CDR3 reads TGTGCCAGTAGTCCAGGGGAACAGGGAGGTTCACCCCTCCACTTT. Protein product: CASSPGEQGGSPLHF.

Turning to this clone: The sample carries other DNA sequences with the same CDR3. This rearrangement joins TRBV10-3 to TRBJ2-2; weak D call: TRBD1 (5 bases). CDR1 is ENHRY, CDR2 SYGVKD, per germline. The CDR3 covers 14 residues. Trimming removed 4 bases from V and 1 base from J, with 7 bases in between. CDR3: CAISAGQNTGELFF. CDR3 DNA sequence: TGTGCCATCAGTGCAGGACAGAACACCGGGGAGCTGTTTTTT.

V usage is TRBV7-9 and J usage is TRBJ2-7, with D possibly TRBD1 on 5 matching bases. With 5 bases removed from V and 7 bases from J, the gap between germline ends came to 12 bases. This CDR3 is 12 amino acids long. The germline V gene has CDR1 SEHNR and CDR2 FQNEAQ (reference sequence). This CDR3 reads CASSSSSGEQYF. Here the CDR3 DNA reads TGTGCCAGCAGCAGCTCTTCAGGGGAGCAGTACTTC.

V and J are TRBV5-1 and TRBJ2-5, with 8 bases that match TRBD2. The V segment lost 4 bases and the J segment 1 base; nucleotides outside the gene matches: 3. The CDR3 is 14 amino acids. Germline assignment: CDR1 SGHRS and CDR2 YFSETQ. DNA for the CDR3: TGCGCCAGCAGCCCTGGACTAGCCCAAGAGACCCAGTACTTC. Protein: CASSPGLAQETQYF.

This clone was seen a single time. The gene calls are TRBV5-1 and TRBJ1-1; TRBD1 might be the D (6 bases). V lost 7 bases, J lost 0 bases, and 13 bases lay in between. The CDR3 spans 14 residues. CDR1 is SGHRS, CDR2 YFSETQ, per germline. The CDR3 protein is CASASQGLNTEAFF. The CDR3 bases are TGCGCCAGCGCCTCTCAGGGGTTGAACACTGAAGCTTTCTTT.

The CDR3 DNA reads TGTGCCAGCAGACCTATCGGGGGGGCCACTGAAGCTTTCTTT. The encoded protein is CASRPIGGATEAFF. The rearrangement links TRBV28 to TRBJ1-1, with D possibly TRBD1 on 6 matching bases. The CDR3 is 14 residues long. Germline CDR1 reads MDHEN; CDR2 reads SYDVKM. V was trimmed by 6 bases and J by 4 bases, leaving 15 bases between them.